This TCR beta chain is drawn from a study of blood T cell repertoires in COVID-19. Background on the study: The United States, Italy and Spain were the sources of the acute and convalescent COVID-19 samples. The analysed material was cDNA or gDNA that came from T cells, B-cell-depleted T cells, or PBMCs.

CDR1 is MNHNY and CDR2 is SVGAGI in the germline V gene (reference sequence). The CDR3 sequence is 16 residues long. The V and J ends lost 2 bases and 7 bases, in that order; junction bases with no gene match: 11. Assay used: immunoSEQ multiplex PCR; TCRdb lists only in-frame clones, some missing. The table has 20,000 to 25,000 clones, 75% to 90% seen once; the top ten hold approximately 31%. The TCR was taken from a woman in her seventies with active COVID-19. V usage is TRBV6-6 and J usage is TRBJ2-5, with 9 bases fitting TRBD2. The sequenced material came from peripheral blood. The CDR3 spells CASSYGPSGASATQYF. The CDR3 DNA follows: TGTGCCAGCAGTTACGGGCCTAGCGGGGCCAGTGCGACCCAGTACTTC.